This entry features one TCR beta chain sequence. Its antigen is not identified. The data belong to a study of cytomegalovirus exposure and HLA in healthy donors. With 60 Vbeta and 13 Jbeta primers, the PCR was carried out. The repertoire was sequenced with immunoSEQ multiplex PCR; TCRdb's copy has only in-frame clones and lacks some. The sample carries approximately 76,000 clones, 65% to 80% recorded once. Overall study results and limits: One cluster of highly shared sequence variants probably arose as a sequencing artifact. A later analysis showed that HLA-associated TCR beta chains had undergone more clonal expansion than equally common others.

Trimming at V came to 3 bases and at J to 3 bases, leaving 1 base not matched to a gene. The CDR3 has 13 residues. Germline CDR1 is LNHDA and CDR2 is SQIVND (reference sequence). Sequencing was carried out using PBMCs. The chain uses TRBV19 and TRBJ2-7; TRBD1 agrees at 8 bases. The receptor was derived from a man under 40 in good health and CMV-seronegative. CDR3 amino acids: CASSIDRGYEQYF. In DNA form, the CDR3 reads TGTGCCAGTAGTATCGACAGGGGCTACGAGCAGTACTTC.